One and the same sample provided the 25 T cell receptor beta chains below, sequenced in a study of T cell clusters in autoimmune cytopenias. TRB amplification used roughly 250 ng of peripheral blood genomic DNA. TRB rearrangements were amplified by touch-down multiplex PCR with mixed TRB-A/B primers. TCRdb re-called the multiplex PCR reads and shows each CDR3 protein once, DNA omitted. Its table records 4,900 or so distinct CDR3 sequences. The sample was peripheral blood. The receptors shown here come from a human donor with an autoimmune cytopenia or autoimmune hepatitis (not recorded which).

The rearrangement uses TRBV12-3 or TRBV12-4 and TRBJ2-1; absent DNA, TCRdb's TRBD1 call cannot be checked. This CDR3 comprises 22 residues. CDR3 region: CASSLEVWAHYREGETYNEQFF.

This clonotype is labeled medium-sized based on frequency. V usage is TRBV5-6 and J usage is TRBJ2-5; the D call of TRBD2 rests on TCRdb alone, since no DNA is present to check it. Germline V gene data show CDR1 as SGHDT and CDR2 as YYEEEE. CDR3 length equals 15 residues. The CDR3 is CASSVRRTTGETQYF.

In terms of frequency, this clonotype is medium-sized. The chain couples TRBV6-5 to TRBJ2-1. Germline-derived CDR1 and CDR2 are MNHEY and SVGAGI. The CDR3 has 12 residues. CDR3 protein: CASSDTYNEQFF.

The J gene is TRBJ2-5, the V gene TRBV20-1. The germline V gene has CDR1 DFQATT and CDR2 SNEGSKA (reference sequence). This CDR3 is built from 15 residues. CDR3: CSATDPKTTQETQYF.

The V call is TRBV20-1, the J call TRBJ2-7; there is no DNA to check the TCRdb D call of TRBD1. CDR3 size: 14 residues. In germline, CDR1 is DFQATT, CDR2 SNEGSKA (reference sequence). The CDR3 here is CSARGGQAPYEQYF.

V and J are TRBV6-1 and TRBJ2-5. The CDR3 totals 15 residues. CDR1 is MNHNS, CDR2 SASEGT, per germline. This CDR3 is CASRDVDGFKETQYF.

This rearrangement joins TRBV5-4 to TRBJ2-2. The CDR3 loop spans 16 amino acids. Germline CDR1 SGHNT, CDR2 YYREEE (reference sequence). The CDR3 sequence: CASSFESGNPTGELFF. The full variable domain, completed using reference TRBV5-4 and TRBJ2-2, is ETGVTQSPTHLIKTRGQQVTLRCSSQSGHNTVSWYQQALGQGPQFIFQYYREEENGRGNFPPRFSGLQFPNYSSELNVNALELDDSALYLCASSFESGNPTGELFFGEGSRLTVL.

CDR3 region: CASSMGFRARNARSDFF. This chain links TRBV19 with TRBJ1-1. This CDR3 spans 17 amino acids. From germline, CDR1 is LNHDA and CDR2 SQIVND (reference sequence).

V is TRBV5-1 and J is TRBJ1-4; TCRdb's D gene call, TRBD1, goes unchecked for lack of DNA. Germline V gene lookup returns CDR1 SGHRS and CDR2 YFSETQ. The CDR3 length is 14 residues. Here the CDR3 reads CASRRQGDNEKLFF.

In terms of frequency, this clonotype is medium-sized. CDR3 residues: CASSKTQGALQTGANVLTF. The chain uses TRBV19 and TRBJ2-6; the D call from TCRdb, TRBD2, cannot be confirmed without DNA. This CDR3 is built from 19 residues. CDR1 LNHDA and CDR2 SQIVND come from the germline V gene (reference sequence).

V usage is TRBV5-1 and J usage is TRBJ2-2; TCRdb's assignment of TRBD1 cannot be checked, as there is no DNA. This CDR3 is built from 19 residues. Germline-derived CDR1 and CDR2 are SGHRS and YFSETQ. The CDR3 sequence is CASSLAGGWDRANTGELFF.

Measured by frequency, this clonotype is medium-sized (0.01 to 0.1%). V and J are TRBV29-1 and TRBJ1-2; the D gene TCRdb calls, TRBD1, cannot be checked with no DNA. In germline, CDR1 is SQVTM, CDR2 ANQGSEA. The CDR3 is 15 amino acids. The CDR3 loop is CSVEGAGALNYGYTF.

By frequency, this clonotype registers medium-sized. CDR3 residues: CASSVRGETQYF. This sequence joins TRBV6-1 and TRBJ2-5; TCRdb gives TRBD1 as the D gene, but with no DNA this cannot be confirmed. The CDR3 totals 12 residues. Germline V gene data show CDR1 as MNHNS and CDR2 as SASEGT.

Measured by frequency, this clonotype is medium-sized. This rearrangement joins TRBV6-1 to TRBJ2-1; TCRdb's D gene call, TRBD2, goes unchecked for lack of DNA. Germline V gene data show CDR1 as MNHNS and CDR2 as SASEGT. The CDR3 contains 21 residues. The CDR3 loop is CASSATRRTSGGVSSYNEQFF.

The CDR3 spells CATSGLGWGTEAFF. The rearrangement links TRBV24-1 to TRBJ1-1. The CDR3 is made up of 14 amino acids. Per germline, CDR1 KGHDR and CDR2 SFDVKD.

Its frequency marks this clonotype as medium-sized. The CDR3 is CASSLSTDTDTQYF. The rearrangement joins TRBV27 to TRBJ2-3. The CDR3 has 14 residues. From germline, CDR1 is MNHEY and CDR2 SMNVEV (reference sequence).

This clonotype is deemed medium-sized (0.01 to 0.1%) by its frequency. This chain uses TRBV18 with TRBJ1-2; TCRdb's assignment of TRBD1 cannot be checked, as there is no DNA. CDR1 and CDR2 from the germline V gene are KGHSH and LQKENI. There are 13 residues in the CDR3. The CDR3 protein is CASSPGQTYGYTF.

This clonotype is labeled medium-sized (0.01 to 0.1%) based on frequency. The chain is built from TRBV30 and TRBJ1-4; TCRdb calls TRBD1, which cannot be checked without DNA. Germline V CDR1 and CDR2: GTSNPN, SVGIG (reference sequence). This CDR3 is built from 15 residues. The CDR3 spells CAWSVGSRDNEKLFF.

J is TRBJ2-1 and V is TRBV29-1; TCRdb reports TRBD1, a call that lacks DNA to check it against. CDR1 SQVTM and CDR2 ANQGSEA come from the germline V gene. The CDR3 is 15 residues long. CDR3 region: CSALELESRVDEQFF.

The V and J genes are TRBV6-1 and TRBJ1-4; the TCRdb D gene call, TRBD1, has no DNA to confirm it. This CDR3 is built from 15 residues. Germline lookup yields CDR1 MNHNS and CDR2 SASEGT. The CDR3 spells CASSERQGRVEKLFF.

This clonotype is identified as medium-sized from frequency. J is TRBJ2-3 and V is TRBV7-3. This CDR3 has 13 residues. Per germline, CDR1 SGHTA and CDR2 FQGTGA. The CDR3 sequence: CASSLGDEDTQYF.

V and J are TRBV5-5 and TRBJ1-2; TCRdb returns TRBD1, unconfirmable since there is no DNA. Germline loops: CDR1 SGHKS, CDR2 YYEKEE (reference sequence). CDR3 length: 14 amino acids. The CDR3 spells CASSLLSRGDGYTF.

The V gene is TRBV7-9, the J gene TRBJ1-1. CDR3 length: 15 residues. Germline V gene lookup returns CDR1 SEHNR and CDR2 FQNEAQ (reference sequence). CDR3 region: CASSHRGGGSTEAFF.

Judged by frequency, this clonotype is medium-sized. The chain joins TRBV18 to TRBJ2-2. This CDR3 spans 14 amino acids. CDR1 is KGHSH and CDR2 is LQKENI in the germline V gene. The CDR3 sequence: CASSPLSDTGELFF.

This clonotype registers medium-sized by frequency. The rearrangement uses TRBV6-5 and TRBJ2-7; lacking DNA, the TRBD1 call made by TCRdb goes unchecked. The germline CDR1 and CDR2 sequences are MNHEY and SVGAGI. The CDR3 has 14 residues. The CDR3 here is CASSAGTGPYEQYF.